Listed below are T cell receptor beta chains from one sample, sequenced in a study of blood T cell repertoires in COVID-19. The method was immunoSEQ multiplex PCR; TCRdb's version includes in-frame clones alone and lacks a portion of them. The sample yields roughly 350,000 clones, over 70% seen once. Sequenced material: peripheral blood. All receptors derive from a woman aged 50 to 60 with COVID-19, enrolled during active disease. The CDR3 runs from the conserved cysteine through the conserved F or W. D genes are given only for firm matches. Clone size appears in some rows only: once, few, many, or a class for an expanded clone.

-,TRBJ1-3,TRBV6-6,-,CASSPREHSSGNTIYF,TGTGCCAGCAGCCCCAGGGAACACAGCTCTGGAAACACCATATATTTT
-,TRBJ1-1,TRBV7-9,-,CASSLGAGQNTEAFF,TGTGCCAGCAGCTTAGGTGCAGGGCAGAACACTGAAGCTTTCTTT
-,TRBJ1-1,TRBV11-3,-,CASSFGGQKKNTEAFF,TGTGCCAGCAGCTTTGGAGGACAGAAAAAGAACACTGAAGCTTTCTTT
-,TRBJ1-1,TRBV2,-,CASSGVMNTEAFF,TGTGCCAGCTCAGGGGTCATGAACACTGAAGCTTTCTTT
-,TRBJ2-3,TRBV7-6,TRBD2,CASSLGLAGVQDTQYF,TGTGCCAGCAGCTTAGGACTAGCGGGAGTTCAAGATACGCAGTATTTT
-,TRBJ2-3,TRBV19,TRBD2,CASSIGREVTDTQYF,TGTGCCAGTAGTATCGGGCGGGAGGTCACAGATACGCAGTATTTT
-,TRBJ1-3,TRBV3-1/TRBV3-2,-,CASSQPGTGNTIYF,TGTGCCAGCAGCCAACCAGGGACTGGAAACACCATATATTTT
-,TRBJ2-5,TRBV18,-,CASSSMIDRQETQYF,TGTGCCAGCTCATCGATGATAGACAGGCAAGAGACCCAGTACTTC
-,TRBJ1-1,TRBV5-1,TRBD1,CASSFRDRGSKGTEAFF,TGCGCCAGCAGCTTCCGGGACAGGGGCAGTAAGGGGACTGAAGCTTTCTTT
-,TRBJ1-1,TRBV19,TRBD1,CASSIVGGTGMIGTEAFF,TGTGCCAGTAGTATAGTCGGTGGGACAGGGATGATCGGCACTGAAGCTTTCTTT
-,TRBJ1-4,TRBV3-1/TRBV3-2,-,CASSQSGIEKLFF,TGTGCCAGCAGCCAATCCGGGATTGAAAAACTGTTTTTT
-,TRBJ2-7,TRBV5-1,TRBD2,CASSSGTSGWYEQYF,TGCGCCAGCAGCTCCGGGACTAGCGGGTGGTACGAGCAGTACTTC
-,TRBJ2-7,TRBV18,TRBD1,CASSPATGNYEQYF,TGTGCCAGCTCACCAGCGACAGGGAACTACGAGCAGTACTTC
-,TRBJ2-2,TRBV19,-,CASTNLPGNIHTGELFF,TGTGCCAGTACCAACCTTCCCGGGAACATCCACACCGGGGAGCTGTTTTTT
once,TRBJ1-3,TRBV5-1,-,CASSAGPGYSGNTIYF,TGCGCCAGCAGCGCCGGACCAGGGTACTCTGGAAACACCATATATTTT
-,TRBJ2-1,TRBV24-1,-,CATSDLNRNEQFF,TGTGCCACCAGTGATTTGAACAGAAATGAGCAGTTCTTC
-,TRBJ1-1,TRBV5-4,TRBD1,CASSPAGQGRTEAFF,TGTGCCAGCAGCCCGGCGGGACAGGGACGGACTGAAGCTTTCTTT
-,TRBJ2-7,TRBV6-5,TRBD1,CASTRGLGEQYF,TGTGCCAGCACCAGGGGGCTAGGGGAGCAGTACTTC
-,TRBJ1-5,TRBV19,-,CASSPFHRVRNQPQHF,TGTGCCAGTAGTCCTTTCCACAGGGTTCGCAATCAGCCCCAGCATTTT
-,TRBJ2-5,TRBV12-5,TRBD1,CASTRGQGSETQYF,TGTGCTTCAACTCGGGGACAGGGGTCTGAGACCCAGTACTTC
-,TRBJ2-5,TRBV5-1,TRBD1,CASSPVKAGGRETQYF,TGCGCCAGCAGCCCGGTAAAAGCAGGGGGCCGAGAGACCCAGTACTTC
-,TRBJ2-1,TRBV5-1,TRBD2,CASSFSPGGDMEQFF,TGCGCCAGCAGCTTCTCACCGGGAGGTGATATGGAGCAGTTCTTC
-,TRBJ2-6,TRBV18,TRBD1,CASSYYGTGVSGANVLTF,TGTGCCAGCTCGTATTACGGGACAGGGGTCTCTGGGGCCAACGTCCTGACTTTC
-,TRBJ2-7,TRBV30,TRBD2,CAWSGVGGGYEQYF,TGTGCCTGGAGTGGAGTCGGCGGGGGCTACGAGCAGTACTTC
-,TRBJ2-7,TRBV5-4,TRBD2,CASSPAGLAVGEQYF,TGTGCCAGCAGCCCCGCCGGACTAGCGGTGGGGGAGCAGTACTTC
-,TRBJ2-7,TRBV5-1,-,CASSLWEGAYEQYF,TGCGCCAGCAGCTTATGGGAGGGGGCCTACGAGCAGTACTTC
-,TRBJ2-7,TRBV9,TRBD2,CASGGSGYEQYF,TGTGCCAGTGGCGGGAGTGGGTACGAGCAGTACTTC
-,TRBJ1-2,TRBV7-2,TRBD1,CASSLYSGQGVYGYTF,TGTGCCAGCAGCTTATACTCCGGCCAGGGGGTCTATGGCTACACCTTC
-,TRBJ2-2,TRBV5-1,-,CASSAPGGAINTGELFF,TGCGCCAGCAGTGCCCCCGGGGGTGCGATAAACACCGGGGAGCTGTTTTTT
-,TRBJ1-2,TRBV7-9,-,CASSLHGQSNYGYTF,TGTGCCAGCAGCCTGCACGGACAGTCTAACTATGGCTACACCTTC
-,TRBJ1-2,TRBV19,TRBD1,CASSTGQGAGYTF,TGTGCCAGTAGCACTGGACAGGGGGCAGGCTACACCTTC
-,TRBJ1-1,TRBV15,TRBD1,CATSTRQGMNTEAFF,TGTGCCACCAGCACCCGACAGGGGATGAACACTGAAGCTTTCTTT
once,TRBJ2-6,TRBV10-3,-,CAIGAAGANVLTF,TGTGCCATCGGGGCGGCAGGGGCCAACGTCCTGACTTTC
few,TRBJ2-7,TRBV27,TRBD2,CATHSGTSGYSYEQYF,TGTGCCACCCACTCCGGGACTAGCGGGTACTCCTACGAGCAGTACTTC
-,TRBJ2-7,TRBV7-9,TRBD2,CASSLRASGTYEQYF,TGTGCCAGCAGCCTCCGGGCTAGCGGGACCTACGAGCAGTACTTC
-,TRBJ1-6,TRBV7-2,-,CASSLGGSPPLHF,TGTGCCAGCAGCTTAGGAGGCTCGCCACCCCTCCACTTT
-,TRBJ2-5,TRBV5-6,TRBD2,CASSFLAGVGQETQYF,TGTGCCAGCAGCTTCCTAGCGGGAGTGGGGCAAGAGACCCAGTACTTC
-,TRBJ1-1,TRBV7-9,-,CASSQIPGAMNTEAFF,TGTGCCAGCAGCCAAATCCCGGGAGCGATGAACACTGAAGCTTTCTTT
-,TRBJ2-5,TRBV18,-,CASSPALASQETQYF,TGTGCCAGCTCACCAGCTCTTGCGTCCCAAGAGACCCAGTACTTC
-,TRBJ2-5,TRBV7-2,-,CASSLSSLQETQYF,TGTGCCAGCAGCTTATCTTCTCTCCAAGAGACCCAGTACTTC
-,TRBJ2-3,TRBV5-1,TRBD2,CASSRSSGRAHTQYF,TGCGCCAGCAGCAGATCTAGCGGGAGGGCCCATACGCAGTATTTT
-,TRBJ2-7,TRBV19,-,CASSGIRNTESYEQYF,TGTGCCAGTAGTGGAATCAGGAATACCGAATCCTACGAGCAGTACTTC
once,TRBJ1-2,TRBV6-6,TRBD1,CASSYLTGYGYTF,TGTGCCAGCAGTTACTTGACAGGGTATGGCTACACCTTC
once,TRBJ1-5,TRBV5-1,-,CASSYDGGQPQHF,TGCGCCAGCAGCTACGACGGGGGTCAGCCCCAGCATTTT
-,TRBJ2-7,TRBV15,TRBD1,CATSRDKGTGLYEQYF,TGTGCCACCAGCAGAGATAAGGGGACAGGGCTCTACGAGCAGTACTTC
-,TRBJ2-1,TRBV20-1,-,CSASRRGNNEQFF,TGCAGTGCTAGTCGTCGCGGTAACAATGAGCAGTTCTTC
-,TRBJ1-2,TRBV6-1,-,CASSEGRSRNLNYGYTF,TGTGCCAGCAGTGAAGGTCGGAGCAGAAACCTTAACTATGGCTACACCTTC